A single sample is the source of the 23 T cell receptor beta chains below, sequenced in a study of blood T cell repertoires in COVID-19. TCRdb's copy holds only in-frame clones and misses some; the assay was immunoSEQ multiplex PCR. The sample shows 450,000 to 500,000 clones, approximately 90% of them seen only once. Source material: PBMCs or T cells enriched from blood (not recorded which). The source of these receptors is a woman under 30 who had recovered from COVID-19.

This clone was recorded only once. The chain employs TRBV11-3 and TRBJ1-1; D gene uncertain. The V end was cut by 0 bases, the J end by 4 bases, with 6 bases between. CDR1 is SGHNT and CDR2 is YENEEA in the germline V gene. This CDR3 contains 13 residues. The CDR3 DNA is TGTGCCAGCAGCTTAGATACGAGCACTGAAGCTTTCTTT. It encodes CASSLDTSTEAFF.

The genes are TRBV9 and TRBJ1-1; D remains ambiguous. V dropped 3 bases and J dropped 0 bases, with 6 bases sitting between them. This CDR3 has 13 residues. Germline CDR1 and CDR2: SGDLS and YYNGEE. The CDR3 here is CASSATVNTEAFF. CDR3 coding DNA: TGTGCCAGCAGCGCCACAGTGAACACTGAAGCTTTCTTT.

This clone turned up a few times. This chain connects TRBV25-1 to TRBJ1-2, with D hard to call. Trimming left V 3 bases short and J 0 bases short, with 8 bases between. The CDR3 runs 14 residues. Germline V gives CDR1 MGHDK, CDR2 SYGVNS. The CDR3 sequence is CASSDRGSNYGYTF. The DNA for the CDR3 is TGTGCCAGCAGTGATCGGGGTTCTAACTATGGCTACACCTTC.

This chain connects TRBV11-2 to TRBJ1-2; 9 bases align to TRBD1. Germline assignment: CDR1 SGHAT and CDR2 FQNNGV. V lost 5 bases, J lost 1 base, and 11 bases stayed unmatched. This CDR3 has 17 amino acids. The CDR3 loop is CASSKMLQGALNYGYTF. The CDR3 DNA sequence: TGTGCCAGCAGCAAAATGCTACAGGGGGCGCTTAACTATGGCTACACCTTC.

V usage is TRBV12-3 or TRBV12-4 and J usage is TRBJ2-7, with a possible D match to TRBD1 (5 bases). This CDR3 has 13 amino acids. Deletions cut 3 bases from V and 3 bases from J, with 9 bases between. The CDR3 coding sequence is TGTGCCAGCAGTTTTGGCCAGGGCTACGAGCAGTACTTC. It yields the protein CASSFGQGYEQYF.

This chain's CDR3 is CSVDVVPGGYTF. For the CDR3, the DNA is TGCAGCGTTGATGTGGTTCCGGGAGGCTACACCTTC. The rearrangement uses TRBV29-1 and TRBJ1-2; D is undetermined. Trimming left V 3 bases short and J 8 bases short, with 13 bases between. In germline, CDR1 is SQVTM, CDR2 ANQGSEA. The CDR3 runs to 12 residues.

This sequence joins TRBV30 and TRBJ1-1; D unresolved. This CDR3 is built from 12 residues. V lost 2 bases to trimming and J lost 6 bases, with 10 bases between them. Germline V gene lookup returns CDR1 GTSNPN and CDR2 SVGIG (reference sequence). The CDR3 DNA reads as TGTGCCTGGAGTCTCCTTCCCCCTGAAGCTTTCTTT. This gives the protein CAWSLLPPEAFF. Together with reference TRBV30 and TRBJ1-1, the CDR3 gives the full variable domain: SQTIHQWPATLVQPVGSPLSLECTVEGTSNPNLYWYRQAAGRGLQLLFYSVGIGQISSEVPQNLSASRPQDRQFILSSKKLLLSDSGFYLCAWSLLPPEAFFGQGTRLTVV.

The rearrangement links TRBV3-1 (or the pseudogene TRBV3-2) to TRBJ1-1, with D perhaps TRBD1 (5 bases). This CDR3 comprises 14 residues. Per the germline V gene, CDR1 is LGHDT and CDR2 is YNNKEL (reference sequence). Trimming took off 3 bases at V and 6 bases at J, with 14 bases between the two ends. The CDR3 DNA reads TGTGCCAGCAGCCACCTCCCCAGGGTAGCTGAAGCTTTCTTT. This sequence encodes CASSHLPRVAEAFF.

V gene TRBV10-1 combines with J gene TRBJ2-7; TRBD1 matches at 9 bases. This CDR3 spans 14 amino acids. Trimming took 2 bases from V and 7 from J; bases not matched to a gene: 6. CDR1 and CDR2 (germline): WNHNN, SYGVQD (reference sequence). The DNA of the CDR3 is TGCGCCAGCAGTGAGGACAGGGGGATGTATGAGCAGTACTTC. This encodes CASSEDRGMYEQYF.

The rearrangement links TRBV29-1 to TRBJ1-2; no definite D call. The CDR3 spans 16 residues. Trimming cost V 1 base and J 6 bases, with 21 bases left between them. Germline V CDR1 and CDR2: SQVTM, ANQGSEA. The CDR3 nucleotides are TGCAGCGTTGAAGTCGATCTGATCGAGGGTGTAGATGGCTACACCTTC. It codes for CSVEVDLIEGVDGYTF.

This clone was counted once. The rearrangement joins TRBV5-1 to TRBJ1-2; 10 bases line up with TRBD1. The CDR3 loop spans 13 amino acids. With V trimmed by 6 bases and J by 6 bases, 5 bases remained unmatched. The V gene's germline CDR1 is SGHRS and CDR2 YFSETQ. The CDR3 protein is CASTETGGDGYTF. The DNA of the CDR3 is TGCGCCAGCACCGAGACAGGGGGCGATGGCTACACCTTC. The variable domain in full, with the rest retrieved from reference TRBV5-1 and TRBJ1-2, is KAGVTQTPRYLIKTRGQQVTLSCSPISGHRSVSWYQQTPGQGLQFLFEYFSETQRNKGNFPGRFSGRQFSNSRSEMNVSTLELGDSALYLCASTETGGDGYTFGSGTRLTVV.

The table lists this clone with a few counts. CDR3 residues: CASSLLGQDTDTQYF. CDR3 bases: TGTGCCAGCAGCTTACTAGGACAGGACACAGATACGCAGTATTTT. The J gene is TRBJ2-3, the V gene TRBV7-9, with 7 nucleotides matching TRBD1. The J segment lost 2 bases and the V segment lost 2 bases, leaving 4 bases of the junction unmatched. Per the germline V gene, CDR1 is SEHNR and CDR2 is FQNEAQ (reference sequence). This CDR3 comprises 15 residues.

This sequence joins TRBV5-6 and TRBJ1-6; TRBD1 might be the D (6 bases). CDR3 length: 16 residues. Trimming left V 0 bases short and J 7 bases short, with 14 bases between. The V gene's germline CDR1 is SGHDT and CDR2 YYEEEE. CDR3 region: CASSLAPGTGNSPLHF. The CDR3 DNA is TGTGCCAGCAGCTTGGCCCCCGGAACAGGGAATTCACCCCTCCACTTT. Combining the CDR3 with reference TRBV5-6 and TRBJ1-6 gives the whole variable domain DAGVTQSPTHLIKTRGQQVTLRCSPKSGHDTVSWYQQALGQGPQFIFQYYEEEERQRGNFPDRFSGHQFPNYSSELNVNALLLGDSALYLCASSLAPGTGNSPLHFGNGTRLTVT.

This clone was counted once. The CDR3 DNA reads as TGTGCCAGCAGCCAACAGCGTTTCTATGGCTACACCTTC. Translating it yields CASSQQRFYGYTF. The chain combines TRBV3-1 (or the pseudogene TRBV3-2) with TRBJ1-2; no reliable D call. The CDR3 sequence is 13 residues long. The germline V and J ends were trimmed by 2 bases and 4 bases, with 8 bases remaining between them. Germline V gene sequence: CDR1 LGHDT, CDR2 YNNKEL (reference sequence).

This chain uses TRBV6-5 with TRBJ1-2; D gene unclear. Trimming took 2 bases from V and 1 from J, leaving 8 bases between them. The germline CDR1 and CDR2 sequences are MNHEY and SVGAGI. The CDR3 is 14 residues long. CDR3 sequence (DNA): TGTGCCAGCAGTTACCTCGGGATTAACTATGGCTACACCTTC. It yields the protein CASSYLGINYGYTF.

The rearrangement uses TRBV7-9 and TRBJ1-1; unclear D gene. CDR1 is SEHNR, CDR2 FQNEAQ, per germline (reference sequence). This CDR3 is built from 15 residues. The germline V and J ends were trimmed by 3 bases and 7 bases, with 18 bases remaining between them. The CDR3 DNA reads TGTGCCAGCAGCTTTCTTTCCTCGGGTTCAAGTGAAGCTTTCTTT. It encodes CASSFLSSGSSEAFF.

This sequence joins TRBV4-1 and TRBJ1-1; 9 bases map to TRBD1. The CDR3 totals 16 residues. The germline gives CDR1 MGHRA, CDR2 YSYEKL. Trimming cost V 2 bases and J 4 bases; bases outside gene matches: 8. In nucleotides, the CDR3 is TGCGCCAGCAGCCAAAAGGGGACAGGGTGGGGCACTGAAGCTTTCTTT. Residues: CASSQKGTGWGTEAFF.

The chain combines TRBV19 with TRBJ1-1; 10 bases map to TRBD1. Germline trimming cut 6 bases from V and 11 bases from J; bases unmatched to any gene: 12. Looked up from germline, CDR1 is LNHDA and CDR2 is SQIVND (reference sequence). The CDR3 is 14 residues long. CDR3 sequence (DNA): TGTGCCAGTAGCATCTCGGGACAGGGGTGGATTGCTTTCTTT. Protein product: CASSISGQGWIAFF. The full variable domain, completed using reference TRBV19 and TRBJ1-1, is DGGITQSPKYLFRKEGQNVTLSCEQNLNHDAMYWYRQDPGQGLRLIYYSQIVNDFQKGDIAEGYSVSREKKESFPLTVTSAQKNPTAFYLCASSISGQGWIAFFGQGTRLTVV.

This chain joins TRBV19 and TRBJ1-2; 8 positions agree with TRBD1. This CDR3 comprises 16 residues. Germline CDR1 and CDR2: LNHDA and SQIVND (reference sequence). The V and J ends lost 6 bases and 3 bases, in that order; junction bases with no gene match: 12. CDR3 nucleotides: TGTGCCAGTAGGGGTACAGGGGGTTTCGCGGACTATGGCTACACCTTC. Translated, it gives CASRGTGGFADYGYTF.

The chain is built from TRBV19 and TRBJ1-3; TRBD1 aligns across 12 bases. This CDR3 is built from 18 residues. Germline trimming cut 9 bases from V and 1 base from J; bases unmatched to any gene: 13. Germline V lookup: CDR1 LNHDA, CDR2 SQIVND (reference sequence). The CDR3: CARNPAWGQGASGNTIYF. In nucleotides, the CDR3 is TGTGCCAGAAACCCCGCCTGGGGACAGGGGGCTTCTGGAAACACCATATATTTT.

The chain uses TRBV27 and TRBJ1-4; D unresolved. From germline, CDR1 is MNHEY and CDR2 SMNVEV (reference sequence). This CDR3 comprises 13 residues. Between the trimmed V and J ends, which lost 3 bases and 8 bases, there was a span of 10 bases. The CDR3, as DNA: TGTGCCAGCAGTTTTAGTACGGGGGAAAAACTGTTTTTT. As protein: CASSFSTGEKLFF.

V usage is TRBV5-1 and J usage is TRBJ1-5; no definite D call. The CDR3 extends over 8 amino acids. The germline V gene encodes CDR1 SGHRS and CDR2 YFSETQ. The CDR3 reads CPPGAQHF. CDR3 DNA: TGCCCCCCTGGAGCCCAGCATTTT. Full variable domain (missing parts from reference TRBV5-1 and TRBJ1-5): KAGVTQTPRYLIKTRGQQVTLSCSPISGHRSVSWYQQTPGQGLQFLFEYFSETQRNKGNFPGRFSGRQFSNSRSEMNVSTLELGDSALYLCPPGAQHFGDGTRLSIL.

This clone was seen a handful of times. The chain couples TRBV7-6 to TRBJ1-6; D is unresolved. Trimming took off 8 bases at V and 1 base at J, with 15 bases between the two ends. Germline V CDR1 and CDR2: SGHVS, FNYEAQ. This CDR3 has 16 amino acids. The CDR3 DNA follows: TGTGCCAGCGAGCACCCACGTAGATCCTATAATTCACCCCTCCACTTT. This codes for CASEHPRRSYNSPLHF.